The TCR beta chain under discussion was sequenced for a study of response to subunit inactivated influenza vaccine. Only a few counts were recorded for this clonotype. Antigen: not known. Study-wide results and caveats: Few new T cells, the authors suggested, are recruited by each seasonal influenza vaccination.

One entry per CDR3 protein results from TCRdb running MiXCR on the RT-PCR reads. The table includes 630,000 or so distinct CDR3 sequences, about a sixth detected once. Germline CDR1 SGHTA, CDR2 FQGNSA. The CDR3 sequence is 17 residues long. Trimming took off 1 base at V and 0 bases at J, with 13 bases between the two ends. V usage is TRBV7-2 and J usage is TRBJ1-3; the D gene is possibly TRBD1 (5 bases). The input for sequencing was PBMCs from blood, taken 11 to 12 days after vaccination. The clonotype comes from a middle-aged man who received an inactivated influenza vaccine. CDR3 protein: CASSLVAGPSSGNTIYF. In DNA form, the CDR3 reads TGTGCCAGCAGCTTAGTTGCAGGGCCTTCCTCTGGAAACACCATATATTTT.